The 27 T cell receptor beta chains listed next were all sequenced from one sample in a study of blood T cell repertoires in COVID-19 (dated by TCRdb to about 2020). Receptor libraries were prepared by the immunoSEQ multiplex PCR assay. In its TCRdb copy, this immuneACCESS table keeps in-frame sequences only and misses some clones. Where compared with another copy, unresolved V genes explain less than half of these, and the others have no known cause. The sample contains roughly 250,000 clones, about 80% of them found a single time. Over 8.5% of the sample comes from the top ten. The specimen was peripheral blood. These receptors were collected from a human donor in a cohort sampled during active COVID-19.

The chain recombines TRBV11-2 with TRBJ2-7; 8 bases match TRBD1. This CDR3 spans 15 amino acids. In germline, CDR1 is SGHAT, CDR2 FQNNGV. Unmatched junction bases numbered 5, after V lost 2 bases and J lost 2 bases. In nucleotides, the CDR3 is TGTGCCAGCAGCTTAAGGTCAGGGGGCCCCTACGAGCAGTACTTC. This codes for CASSLRSGGPYEQYF.

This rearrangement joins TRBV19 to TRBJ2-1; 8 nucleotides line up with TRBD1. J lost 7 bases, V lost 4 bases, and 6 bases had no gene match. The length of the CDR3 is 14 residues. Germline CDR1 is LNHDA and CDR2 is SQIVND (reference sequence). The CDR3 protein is CASSTLRTGNEQFF. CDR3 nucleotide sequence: TGTGCCAGTAGTACCCTGAGGACAGGGAATGAGCAGTTCTTC.

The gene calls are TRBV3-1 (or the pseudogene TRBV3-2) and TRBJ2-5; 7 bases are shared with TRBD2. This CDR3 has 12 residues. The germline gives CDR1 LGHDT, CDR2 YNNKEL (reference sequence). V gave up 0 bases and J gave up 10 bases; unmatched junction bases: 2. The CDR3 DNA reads TGTGCCAGCAGCCAAGATGGGAGGGGCCAGTACTTC. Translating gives CASSQDGRGQYF.

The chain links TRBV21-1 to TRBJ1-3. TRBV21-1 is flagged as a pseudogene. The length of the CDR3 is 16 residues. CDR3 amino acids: CASSKALRFSGNTIYF. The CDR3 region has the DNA TGTGCCAGCAGCAAAGCGCTACGATTCTCTGGAAACACCATATATTTT.

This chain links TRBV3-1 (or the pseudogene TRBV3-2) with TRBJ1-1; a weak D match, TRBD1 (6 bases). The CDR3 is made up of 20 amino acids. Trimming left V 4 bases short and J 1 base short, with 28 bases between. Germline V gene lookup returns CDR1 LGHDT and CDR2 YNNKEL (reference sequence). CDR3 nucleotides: TGTGCCAGCAGCCGAACAGGGTTGGGACGGGTAGGGTCTGGGAACACTGAAGCTTTCTTT. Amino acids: CASSRTGLGRVGSGNTEAFF.

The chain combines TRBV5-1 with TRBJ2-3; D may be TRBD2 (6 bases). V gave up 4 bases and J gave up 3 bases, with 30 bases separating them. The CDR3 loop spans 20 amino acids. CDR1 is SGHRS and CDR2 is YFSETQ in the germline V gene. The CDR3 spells CASSPPNPQDRAGRTDTQYF. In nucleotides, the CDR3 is TGCGCCAGCAGCCCCCCAAACCCCCAAGACCGAGCGGGCCGAACAGATACGCAGTATTTT.

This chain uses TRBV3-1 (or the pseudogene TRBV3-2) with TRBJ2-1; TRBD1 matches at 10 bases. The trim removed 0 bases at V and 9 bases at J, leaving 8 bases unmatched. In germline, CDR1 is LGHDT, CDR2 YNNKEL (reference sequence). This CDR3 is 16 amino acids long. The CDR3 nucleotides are TGTGCCAGCAGCCAAGACGAGACAGGGGGCTCGGTTGAGCAGTTCTTC. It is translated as CASSQDETGGSVEQFF.

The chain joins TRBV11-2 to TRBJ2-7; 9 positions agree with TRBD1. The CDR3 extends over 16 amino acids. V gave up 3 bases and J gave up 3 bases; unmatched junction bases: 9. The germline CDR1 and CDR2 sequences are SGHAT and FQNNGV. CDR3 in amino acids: CASSFRRRDRVYEQYF. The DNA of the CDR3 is TGTGCCAGCAGCTTCCGCCGGAGGGACAGGGTCTACGAGCAGTACTTC.

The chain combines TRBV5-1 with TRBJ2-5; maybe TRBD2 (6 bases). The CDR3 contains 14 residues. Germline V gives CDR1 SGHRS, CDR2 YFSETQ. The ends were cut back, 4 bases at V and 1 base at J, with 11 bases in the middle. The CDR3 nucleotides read TGCGCCAGCAGCCGGACGGGGGTCCAAGAGACCCAGTACTTC. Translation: CASSRTGVQETQYF.

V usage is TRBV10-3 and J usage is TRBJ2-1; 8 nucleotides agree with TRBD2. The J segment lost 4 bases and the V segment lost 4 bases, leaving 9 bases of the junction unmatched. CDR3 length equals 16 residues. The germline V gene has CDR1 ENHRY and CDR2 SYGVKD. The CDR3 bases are TGTGCCATCAGTGGGCTTGGGACTAGTCCATACAATGAGCAGTTCTTC. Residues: CAISGLGTSPYNEQFF.

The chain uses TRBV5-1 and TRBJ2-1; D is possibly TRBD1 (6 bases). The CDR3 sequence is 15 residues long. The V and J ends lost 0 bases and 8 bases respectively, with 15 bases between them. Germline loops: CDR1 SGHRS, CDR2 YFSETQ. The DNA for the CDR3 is TGCGCCAGCAGCTTGGGGCAGGGGAGTATCGATGAGCAGTTCTTC. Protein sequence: CASSLGQGSIDEQFF.

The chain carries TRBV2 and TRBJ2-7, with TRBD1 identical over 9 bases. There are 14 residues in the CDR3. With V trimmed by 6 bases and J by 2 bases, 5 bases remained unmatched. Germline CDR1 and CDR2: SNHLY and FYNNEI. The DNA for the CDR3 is TGTGCCAGCAGATTGGGACAGGGAACCTACGAGCAGTACTTC. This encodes CASRLGQGTYEQYF.

CDR3 region: CASSVGAYEQYF. CDR3 sequence (DNA): TGTGCCAGCAGTGTCGGAGCCTACGAGCAGTACTTC. V is TRBV2 and J is TRBJ2-7; no definite D call. The CDR3 has 12 amino acids. V was trimmed by 4 bases and J by 2 bases, leaving 6 bases between them. CDR1 and CDR2 from the germline V gene are SNHLY and FYNNEI. The full variable domain, in which reference TRBV2 and TRBJ2-7 provide the parts outside the CDR3, is EPEVTQTPSHQVTQMGQEVILRCVPISNHLYFYWYRQILGQKVEFLVSFYNNEISEKSEIFDDQFSVERPDGSNFTLKIRSTKLEDSAMYFCASSVGAYEQYFGPGTRLTVT.

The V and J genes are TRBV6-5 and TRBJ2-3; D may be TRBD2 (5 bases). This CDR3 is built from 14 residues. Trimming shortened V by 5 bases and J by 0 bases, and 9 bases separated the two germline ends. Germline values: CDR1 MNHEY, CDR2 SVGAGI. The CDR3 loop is CASSRGTSTDTQYF. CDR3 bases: TGTGCCAGCAGTCGGGGAACTAGCACAGATACGCAGTATTTT.

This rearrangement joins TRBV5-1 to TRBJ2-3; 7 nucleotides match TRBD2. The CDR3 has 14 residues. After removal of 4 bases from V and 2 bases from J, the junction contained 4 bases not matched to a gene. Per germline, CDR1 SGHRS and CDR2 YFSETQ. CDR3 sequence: CASSRSGITDTQYF. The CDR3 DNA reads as TGCGCCAGCAGCAGAAGCGGGATCACAGATACGCAGTATTTT.

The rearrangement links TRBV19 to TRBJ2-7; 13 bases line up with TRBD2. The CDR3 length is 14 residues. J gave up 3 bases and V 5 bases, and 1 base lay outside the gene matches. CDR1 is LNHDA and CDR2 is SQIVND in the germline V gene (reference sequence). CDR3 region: CASSGTSGVYEQYF. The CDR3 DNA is TGTGCCAGTAGTGGGACTAGCGGGGTCTACGAGCAGTACTTC.

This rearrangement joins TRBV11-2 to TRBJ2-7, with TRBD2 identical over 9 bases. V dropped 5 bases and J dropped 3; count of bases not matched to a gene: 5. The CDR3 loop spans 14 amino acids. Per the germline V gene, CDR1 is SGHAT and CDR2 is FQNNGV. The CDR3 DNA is TGTGCCAGCAGCCGAGTGACTAGCGGCTACGAGCAGTACTTC. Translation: CASSRVTSGYEQYF. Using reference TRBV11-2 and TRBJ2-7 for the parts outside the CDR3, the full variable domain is EAGVAQSPRYKIIEKRQSVAFWCNPISGHATLYWYQQILGQGPKLLIQFQNNGVVDDSQLPKDRFSAERLKGVDSTLKIQPAKLEDSAVYLCASSRVTSGYEQYFGPGTRLTVT.

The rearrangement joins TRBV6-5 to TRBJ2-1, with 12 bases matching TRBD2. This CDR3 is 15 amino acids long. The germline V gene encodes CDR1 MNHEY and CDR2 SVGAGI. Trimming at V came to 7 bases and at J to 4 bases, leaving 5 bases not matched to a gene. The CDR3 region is CASTPTSGRYNEQFF. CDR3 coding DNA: TGTGCCAGCACCCCAACTAGCGGGAGGTACAATGAGCAGTTCTTC.

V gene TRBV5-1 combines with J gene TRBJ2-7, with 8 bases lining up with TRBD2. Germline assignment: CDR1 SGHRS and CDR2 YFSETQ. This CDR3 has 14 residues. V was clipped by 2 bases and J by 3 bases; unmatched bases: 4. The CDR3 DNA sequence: TGCGCCAGCAGCTTCCCGGGACTAGACTACGAGCAGTACTTC. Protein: CASSFPGLDYEQYF.

This CDR3 is CASSHRETEAFF. The CDR3 bases are TGTGCCAGCAGCCATAGAGAGACTGAAGCTTTCTTT. The rearrangement links TRBV13 to TRBJ1-1; D ambiguous. Between the trimmed V and J ends, which lost 5 bases and 5 bases, there was a span of 9 bases. Germline V CDR1 and CDR2: PRHDT, FYEKMQ (reference sequence). The CDR3 runs to 12 residues.

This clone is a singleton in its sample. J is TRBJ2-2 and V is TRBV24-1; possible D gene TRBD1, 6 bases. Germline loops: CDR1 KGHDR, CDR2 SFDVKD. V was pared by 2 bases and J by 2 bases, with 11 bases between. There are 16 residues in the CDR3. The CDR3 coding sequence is TGTGCCACCAGTGATTGGGGACAAACAAACACCGGGGAGCTGTTTTTT. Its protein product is CATSDWGQTNTGELFF.

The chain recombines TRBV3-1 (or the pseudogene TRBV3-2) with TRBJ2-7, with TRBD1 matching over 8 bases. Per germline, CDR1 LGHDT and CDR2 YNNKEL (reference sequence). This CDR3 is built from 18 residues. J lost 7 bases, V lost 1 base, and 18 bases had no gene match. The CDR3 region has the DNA TGTGCCAGCAGCCAAGGGACAGGGTGGGGTGGCAGGATGGGAGAGCAGTACTTC. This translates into CASSQGTGWGGRMGEQYF.

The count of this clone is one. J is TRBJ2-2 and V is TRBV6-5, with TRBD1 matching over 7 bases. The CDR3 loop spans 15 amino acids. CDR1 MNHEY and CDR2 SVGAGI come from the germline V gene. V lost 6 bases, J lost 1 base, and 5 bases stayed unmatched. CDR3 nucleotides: TGTGCCAGCAGGTTGGACAGGCGGAACACCGGGGAGCTGTTTTTT. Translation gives CASRLDRRNTGELFF.

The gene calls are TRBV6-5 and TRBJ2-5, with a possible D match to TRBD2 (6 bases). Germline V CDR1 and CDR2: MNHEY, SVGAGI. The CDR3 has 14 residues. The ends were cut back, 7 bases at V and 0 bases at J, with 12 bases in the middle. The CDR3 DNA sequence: TGTGCCAGCATGTCTGCGGGGTACCAAGAGACCCAGTACTTC. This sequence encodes CASMSAGYQETQYF.

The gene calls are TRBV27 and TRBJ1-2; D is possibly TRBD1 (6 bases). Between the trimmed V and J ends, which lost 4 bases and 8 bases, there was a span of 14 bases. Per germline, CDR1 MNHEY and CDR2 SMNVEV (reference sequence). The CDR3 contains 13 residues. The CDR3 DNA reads TGTGCCAGCAGTTCCGGCAGGGGTAGGGGCTACACCTTC. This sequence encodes CASSSGRGRGYTF.

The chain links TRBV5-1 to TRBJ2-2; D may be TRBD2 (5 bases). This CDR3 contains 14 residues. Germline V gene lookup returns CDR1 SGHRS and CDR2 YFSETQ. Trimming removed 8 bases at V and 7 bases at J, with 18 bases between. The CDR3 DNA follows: TGCGCCAGTGCCCAAAACCCTGAGGGCGGGGAGCTGTTTTTT. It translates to CASAQNPEGGELFF.

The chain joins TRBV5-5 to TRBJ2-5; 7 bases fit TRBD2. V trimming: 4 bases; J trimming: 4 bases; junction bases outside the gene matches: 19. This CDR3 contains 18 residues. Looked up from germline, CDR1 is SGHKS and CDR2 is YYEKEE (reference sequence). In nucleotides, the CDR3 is TGTGCCAGCAGCCCGGCGGCCGCGGGAGTTCACACCAGAGAGACCCAGTACTTC. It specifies CASSPAAAGVHTRETQYF.